This T cell receptor (beta chain) was documented in a study of graft-versus-host responses after intestinal transplantation. Study as a whole: All recipients were transplanted with multivisceral, liver-intestinal, or isolated intestinal grafts. Anti-thymocyte globulin induction preceded about 3 years of tacrolimus and steroid maintenance in all recipients.

Study observations and caveats: Patients who carried graft-donor T cell macrochimerism also had high graft-versus-host to host-versus-graft clonal ratios in their allografts. GvH clones were found in recipient marrow; some appeared first in ileum or blood.

Libraries were prepared by immunoSEQ multiplex PCR; TCRdb keeps only in-frame clonotypes and omits some of them. The data contain roughly 100,000 clones, 91% of them singletons. J gave up 7 bases and V 4 bases, and 20 bases lay outside the gene matches. There are 17 residues in the CDR3. Germline CDR1 and CDR2: GTSNPN and SVGIG (reference sequence). A word on this clone: Its matching antigen is unknown.

The clonotype was recovered from a human donor who was the organ donor for an intestinal transplant. This rearrangement joins TRBV30 to TRBJ1-2, with 8 bases matching TRBD1. Here the sequenced sample was unstimulated CD4+ T cells sorted from spleen or lymph node cells, taken before transplant. In nucleotides, the CDR3 is TGTGCCTGGACCCTTCCGGGCCAGGGGGCAAAATGGTTTGGCTACACCTTC. Translation gives CAWTLPGQGAKWFGYTF. Using reference TRBV30 and TRBJ1-2 for the parts outside the CDR3, the full variable domain is SQTIHQWPATLVQPVGSPLSLECTVEGTSNPNLYWYRQAAGRGLQLLFYSVGIGQISSEVPQNLSASRPQDRQFILSSKKLLLSDSGFYLCAWTLPGQGAKWFGYTFGSGTRLTVV.